These 13 T cell receptor beta chains came from one sample sequenced in a study of blood T cells in healthy people across ages. Next came a second PCR, run for roughly 6 to 11 cycles, which used a sample-barcoded 5' primer along with a J-beta primer mix. TCRdb reanalysed the 5' RACE reads using MiXCR and keeps one entry per CDR3 protein. The profile shows some 1.7 million distinct CDR3 sequences, 28% of them singletons. The sequenced sample consisted of blood. These receptors all come from a young woman in good health.

J is TRBJ1-2 and V is TRBV7-2; D perhaps matches TRBD1 (5 bases). V was shortened by 4 bases and J by 5 bases, with 14 bases between the two germline ends. The germline gives CDR1 SGHTA, CDR2 FQGNSA. The CDR3 is 14 residues long. The CDR3 region has the DNA TGTGCCAGCAGCTCCGTCAGAGGGGAGTATGGCTACACCTTC. Encoded protein: CASSSVRGEYGYTF.

J is TRBJ1-5 and V is TRBV28; D may be TRBD1 (5 bases). Germline assignment: CDR1 MDHEN and CDR2 SYDVKM. This CDR3 has 15 residues. V lost 8 bases to trimming and J lost 1 base, with 15 bases between them. The CDR3 bases are TGTGCCAGCGGCCTCAGGGTGGGGAGCAATCAGCCCCAGCATTTT. It specifies CASGLRVGSNQPQHF.

This clonotype has only a few counts. The J gene is TRBJ1-3, the V gene TRBV12-3 or TRBV12-4; no clear D. Deletions cut 6 bases from V and 4 bases from J, with 13 bases between. This CDR3 is built from 14 residues. The chain's CDR3 is CASSRYIFGNTIYF. CDR3 DNA sequence: TGTGCCAGCAGCCGATACATATTCGGAAACACCATATATTTT.

The V and J genes are TRBV7-9 and TRBJ2-1, with D maybe TRBD2 (6 bases). The length of the CDR3 is 16 residues. V was trimmed by 1 base and J by 3 bases, leaving 13 bases between them. Germline CDR1 and CDR2: SEHNR and FQNEAQ (reference sequence). The CDR3 DNA reads TGTGCCAGCAGCTTAGATTTGGGGGAGGTCTACAATGAGCAGTTCTTC. Amino acid sequence: CASSLDLGEVYNEQFF.

This clonotype has just a few counts. This chain links TRBV12-3 or TRBV12-4 with TRBJ1-5; D gene unclear. The germline V and J ends were trimmed by 4 bases and 3 bases, with 10 bases remaining between them. The length of the CDR3 is 14 residues. The CDR3 DNA reads TGTGCCAGCAGTTGGGCAGTAGTCAATCAGCCCCAGCATTTT. This gives the protein CASSWAVVNQPQHF.

The chain couples TRBV27 to TRBJ1-4; perhaps TRBD1 as D (6 bases). The germline gives CDR1 MNHEY, CDR2 SMNVEV (reference sequence). The CDR3 loop spans 17 amino acids. Trimming removed 0 bases from V and 0 bases from J, with 11 bases in between. The CDR3 nucleotides are TGTGCCAGCAGTTTATCGATGGGGGGCGCAACTAATGAAAAACTGTTTTTT. Translating it yields CASSLSMGGATNEKLFF.

The chain couples TRBV6-5 to TRBJ1-2, with D unclear. The CDR3 consists of 13 residues. Trimming shortened V by 6 bases and J by 3 bases, and 11 bases separated the two germline ends. Germline CDR1 is MNHEY and CDR2 is SVGAGI. The CDR3 reads CASRRTEYYGYTF. The CDR3 coding sequence is TGTGCCAGCAGGCGGACGGAGTACTATGGCTACACCTTC.

The J gene is TRBJ2-7, the V gene TRBV29-1, with 11 positions matching TRBD1. V dropped 6 bases and J dropped 7; count of bases not matched to a gene: 5. This CDR3 has 12 residues. Germline assignment: CDR1 SQVTM and CDR2 ANQGSEA. The CDR3 here is CSVPGQGEEQYF. The CDR3 DNA reads TGCAGCGTCCCGGGACAGGGGGAAGAGCAGTACTTC.

There are a few counts of this clonotype. Lacking the conserved final phenylalanine or tryptophan, this CDR3 likely reflects a read error. This chain joins TRBV5-1 and TRBJ2-2; D is perhaps TRBD1 or TRBD2 (6 bases each). The V gene lost 0 bases and the J gene lost 0 bases, with 12 bases spanning the gap. CDR3 length equals 17 residues. The germline gives CDR1 SGHRS, CDR2 YFSETQ. CDR3 DNA sequence: TGCGCCAGCAGCTTGGATGCGGGACACGCGAACACCGGGGAGCTGTTTCTT. It specifies CASSLDAGHANTGELFL.

V usage is TRBV18 and J usage is TRBJ2-7, with a possible D match to TRBD1 (5 bases). Trimming left V 2 bases short and J 2 bases short, with 16 bases between. This CDR3 is built from 16 residues. CDR1 KGHSH and CDR2 LQKENI come from the germline V gene. CDR3 bases: TGTGCCAGCTCACCAGACTTAGGGGCGGTCCCCTACGAGCAGTACTTC. It is translated as CASSPDLGAVPYEQYF.

The chain links TRBV7-9 to TRBJ2-3, with TRBD2 as a possible D gene (6 bases). The CDR3 runs to 16 residues. Trimming stripped 5 bases from V and 2 bases from J, with 17 bases between. Germline CDR1 is SEHNR and CDR2 is FQNEAQ (reference sequence). The CDR3 region has the DNA TGTGCCAGCAGCCGCGGGGCGGAGCGTCACACAGATACGCAGTATTTT. The encoded protein is CASSRGAERHTDTQYF.

This chain uses TRBV24-1 with TRBJ2-7, with D tentatively TRBD1 (5 bases). CDR3 size: 15 residues. V lost 4 bases, J lost 7 bases, and 19 bases lay in between. CDR1 KGHDR and CDR2 SFDVKD come from the germline V gene. CDR3: CATSDRWQAAGEQYF. CDR3 in DNA: TGTGCCACCAGTGACCGCTGGCAGGCAGCAGGGGAGCAGTACTTC.

This clonotype appeared many times. This rearrangement joins TRBV6-6 to TRBJ2-1, with TRBD1 matching 7 bases. CDR3 size: 15 residues. J was trimmed by 5 bases and V by 2 bases; bases with no gene match: 6. CDR1 is MNHNY and CDR2 is SVGAGI in the germline V gene (reference sequence). The CDR3 nucleotides are TGTGCCAGCAGTTACCTGGGACAGATTAACAATGAGCAGTTCTTC. Translation: CASSYLGQINNEQFF.